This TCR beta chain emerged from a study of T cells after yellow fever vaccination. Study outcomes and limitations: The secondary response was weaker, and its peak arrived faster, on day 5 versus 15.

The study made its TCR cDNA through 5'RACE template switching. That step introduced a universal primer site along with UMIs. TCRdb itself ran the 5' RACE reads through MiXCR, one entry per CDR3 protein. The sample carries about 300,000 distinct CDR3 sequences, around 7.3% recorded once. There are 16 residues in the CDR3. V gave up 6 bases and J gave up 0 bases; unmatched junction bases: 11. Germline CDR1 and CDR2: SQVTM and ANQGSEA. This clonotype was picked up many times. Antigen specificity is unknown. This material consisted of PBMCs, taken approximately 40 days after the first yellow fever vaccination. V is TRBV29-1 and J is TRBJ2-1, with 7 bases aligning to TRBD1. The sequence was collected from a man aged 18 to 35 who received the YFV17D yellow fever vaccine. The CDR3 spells CSVVGGRGSSYNEQFF. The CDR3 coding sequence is TGCAGCGTGGTAGGGGGCAGGGGAAGCTCCTACAATGAGCAGTTCTTC.